The T cell receptor beta chain under discussion was sequenced for a study of human T cells and chemical hapten exposure. This clonotype occurred many times. In TCRdb, the RACE reads were re-called with MiXCR into one record per CDR3 protein. The table includes tens of thousands of distinct CDR3 sequences, 9.5% to 15% detected once. Time point defined: pre-sensitization, week 0. Treatment reported: therapeutic diphenylcyclopropenone sensitization with weekly scalp DPC. The CDR3 has 12 amino acids. Germline values: CDR1 SGHTA, CDR2 FQGNSA. V was shortened by 2 bases and J by 5 bases, with 6 bases between the two germline ends.

This specimen was whole blood, taken in connection with sensitization to the hapten diphenylcyclopropenone (DPC). V is TRBV7-2 and J is TRBJ1-1; the D is unclear. The clonotype originates from a woman aged 25 to 39 with alopecia areata. Some clones in this sample may be carry-over from other donors' samples. The CDR3 coding sequence is TGTGCCAGCAGCTTACCGCGTACTGAAGCTTTCTTT. It translates to CASSLPRTEAFF.